These 10 T cell receptor beta chains came from one sample sequenced in a study of Ad26.COV2.S vaccination and SARS-CoV-2 variants. This table comes from immunoSEQ multiplex PCR, and its TCRdb copy is limited to in-frame clones, with some not included. The sample has about 680,000 clones; roughly 90% are singletons. Treatment noted: approximately 18 received Ad26.COV2.S at low or high dose, single or two shots; 5 received placebo; per-sample allocation not given. Day 63 after the first vaccine or placebo injection was the time point for sampling. The sequencing here drew on peripheral blood, taken in a trial of Ad26.COV2.S vaccine versus placebo. The receptors were gathered from a person between 18 and 59 years old who received the Ad26.COV2.S COVID-19 vaccine or a placebo.

The gene calls are TRBV7-2 and TRBJ2-7; 9 positions agree with TRBD1. This CDR3 region has 16 residues. The V segment lost 5 bases and the J segment 5 bases; nucleotides outside the gene matches: 13. CDR1 is SGHTA, CDR2 FQGNSA, per germline. The CDR3 sequence is CASSPSRKGQGHEQYF. Here the CDR3 DNA reads TGTGCCAGCAGCCCGTCTCGAAAGGGACAGGGCCACGAGCAGTACTTC. The variable domain in full, completed from reference TRBV7-2 and TRBJ2-7, reads GAGVSQSPSNKVTEKGKDVELRCDPISGHTALYWYRQSLGQGLEFLIYFQGNSAPDKSGLPSDRFSAERTGGSVSTLTIQRTQQEDSAVYLCASSPSRKGQGHEQYFGPGTRLTVT.

This chain's CDR3 is CASNSGGGYNEQFF. CDR3 nucleotides: TGTGCCAGTAATAGCGGGGGCGGCTACAATGAGCAGTTCTTC. The J gene is TRBJ2-1, the V gene TRBV19; 9 bases are a match to TRBD2. The CDR3 sequence is 14 residues long. V lost 7 bases, J lost 3 bases, and 4 bases stayed unmatched. Germline CDR1 is LNHDA and CDR2 is SQIVND (reference sequence).

CDR3 coding DNA: TGTGCCACCAGTGATTTCAGCGGGTCCGGTTCCTACAATGAGCAGTTCTTC. This translates into CATSDFSGSGSYNEQFF. The chain uses TRBV24-1 and TRBJ2-1; D perhaps matches TRBD2 (6 bases). Trimming stripped 1 base from V and 1 base from J, with 13 bases between. The CDR3 has 17 residues. From germline, CDR1 is KGHDR and CDR2 SFDVKD.

CDR3 residues: CASRPTPLDRGRGESYNEQFF. The CDR3 DNA reads TGCGCCAGCAGGCCCACCCCACTAGACAGGGGACGAGGGGAGTCCTACAATGAGCAGTTCTTC. V gene TRBV5-1 combines with J gene TRBJ2-1; 8 positions match TRBD1. The length of the CDR3 is 21 residues. Germline V gene sequence: CDR1 SGHRS, CDR2 YFSETQ. The J segment lost 1 base and the V segment lost 5 bases, leaving 23 bases of the junction unmatched.

Only a few counts were recorded for this clone. J is TRBJ1-5 and V is TRBV2; perhaps TRBD1 as D (5 bases). Germline V gives CDR1 SNHLY, CDR2 FYNNEI. CDR3 length: 13 amino acids. Trimming removed 8 bases from V and 4 bases from J, with 12 bases in between. The CDR3 DNA sequence: TGTGCCAGCGTGCAGGGTGAAAATCAGCCCCAGCATTTT. It translates to CASVQGENQPQHF.

J is TRBJ2-2 and V is TRBV25-1, with unresolved D. Looked up from germline, CDR1 is MGHDK and CDR2 is SYGVNS. The CDR3 is 14 residues long. V lost 2 bases and J lost 5, with 9 bases in between. The CDR3: CASSERSKTGELFF. CDR3 bases: TGTGCCAGCAGTGAACGCAGCAAAACCGGGGAGCTGTTTTTT.

This clone was picked up one time. In nucleotides, the CDR3 is TGTGCCAGCAGGACACACGGCAACCAAGAGACCCAGTACTTC. As protein: CASRTHGNQETQYF. The chain recombines TRBV25-1 with TRBJ2-5; D gene ambiguous. Germline V gives CDR1 MGHDK, CDR2 SYGVNS. Trimming pared 6 bases from V and 0 bases from J, leaving 11 bases between. This CDR3 contains 14 residues.

The V gene is TRBV19, the J gene TRBJ2-1, with D hard to call. Germline CDR1 LNHDA, CDR2 SQIVND (reference sequence). The germline V and J ends were trimmed by 6 bases and 1 base, with 16 bases remaining between them. The CDR3 covers 16 residues. The CDR3 reads CASSLSSRWSYNEQFF. The CDR3, as DNA: TGTGCCAGTAGCCTCAGCAGCAGGTGGTCCTACAATGAGCAGTTCTTC.

This sequence joins TRBV25-1 and TRBJ1-1; D unclear. Per germline, CDR1 MGHDK and CDR2 SYGVNS. The V gene lost 7 bases and the J gene lost 2 bases, with 11 bases spanning the gap. The CDR3 has 13 residues. The CDR3 spells CASKEQPNTEAFF. Written as DNA, the CDR3 is TGTGCCAGCAAGGAACAGCCTAACACTGAAGCTTTCTTT. The variable domain in full, completed from reference TRBV25-1 and TRBJ1-1, reads EADIYQTPRYLVIGTGKKITLECSQTMGHDKMYWYQQDPGMELHLIHYSYGVNSTEKGDLSSESTVSRIRTEHFPLTLESARPSHTSQYLCASKEQPNTEAFFGQGTRLTVV.

The chain is built from TRBV19 and TRBJ2-5; TRBD2 matches at 10 bases. V shed 3 bases, J shed 7 bases, and the junction held 11 bases outside the gene matches. CDR1 is LNHDA, CDR2 SQIVND, per germline (reference sequence). The CDR3 runs 16 residues. CDR3: CASSIALSGRAGTQYF. The CDR3 coding sequence is TGTGCCAGTAGTATCGCCCTAAGCGGGAGGGCCGGGACCCAGTACTTC.